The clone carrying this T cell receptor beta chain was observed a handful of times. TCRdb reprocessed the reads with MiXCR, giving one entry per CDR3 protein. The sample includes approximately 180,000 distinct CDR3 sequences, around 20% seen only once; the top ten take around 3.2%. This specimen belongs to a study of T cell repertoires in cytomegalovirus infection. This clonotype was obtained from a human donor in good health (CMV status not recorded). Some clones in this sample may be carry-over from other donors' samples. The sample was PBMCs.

As DNA, the CDR3 is TGTGCCAGCAGCGGGGCCCTTAACGACGAGCAGTACTTC. It codes for CASSGALNDEQYF. The chain joins TRBV5-4 to TRBJ2-7, with a possible D match to TRBD1 (5 bases). The CDR3 has 13 residues. Germline CDR1 and CDR2: SGHNT and YYREEE (reference sequence). V dropped 4 bases and J dropped 5 bases, with 13 bases sitting between them.